One and the same sample provided the 25 T cell receptor beta chains below, sequenced in a study of blood T cells in healthy people across ages. A second PCR, run for roughly 7 to 11 cycles, used a sample-barcoded 5' primer plus a J-beta primer mix. TCRdb ran MiXCR on the 5' RACE reads and lists one entry per CDR3 protein. The repertoire has hundreds of thousands of distinct CDR3 sequences, roughly 41% of them found once; the top ten carry roughly 30%. Sample: blood. Receptors originate from a man older than 75 in good health.

This clonotype was detected only a few times. The genes are TRBV4-3 and TRBJ2-3; TRBD2 matches at 7 bases. Germline assignment: CDR1 LGHNA and CDR2 YSLEER. V trimming: 10 bases; J trimming: 3 bases; junction bases outside the gene matches: 7. There are 13 residues in the CDR3. This chain's CDR3 is CATSGGLTDTQYF. In DNA form, the CDR3 reads TGCGCCACCTCGGGGGGACTTACAGATACGCAGTATTTT.

The V call is TRBV7-2, the J call TRBJ1-2; tentative D call: TRBD1 (6 bases). The CDR3 has 12 residues. Deletions cut 6 bases from V and 2 bases from J, with 7 bases between. Germline CDR1 and CDR2: SGHTA and FQGNSA. CDR3 loop: CASSTGNYGYTF. The CDR3 DNA reads as TGTGCCAGCAGTACAGGGAACTATGGCTACACCTTC.

This clonotype was detected only a few times. The chain employs TRBV6-5 and TRBJ1-4, with TRBD1 as a possible D gene (6 bases). V lost 6 bases, J lost 5 bases, and 16 bases lay in between. CDR3 length: 15 amino acids. Per the germline V gene, CDR1 is MNHEY and CDR2 is SVGAGI. CDR3 bases: TGTGCCAGCAGAAAACAGGGAGTGACGAATGAAAAACTGTTTTTT. It specifies CASRKQGVTNEKLFF.

V is TRBV6-2 or TRBV6-3 and J is TRBJ2-2; D gene uncertain. The CDR3 consists of 14 residues. V lost 8 bases and J lost 0, with 10 bases in between. The germline CDR1 and CDR2 sequences are MNHEY and SVGEGT. CDR3 DNA sequence: TGTGCCAGCTCCGAGGTACCGAACACCGGGGAGCTGTTTTTT. Amino acid sequence: CASSEVPNTGELFF.

In its sample, this clonotype was seen a few times. V is TRBV15 and J is TRBJ2-7; unclear D gene. V was clipped by 0 bases and J by 2 bases, with 5 bases between them. The CDR3 spans 13 residues. The germline gives CDR1 LNHNV, CDR2 YYDKDF (reference sequence). DNA for the CDR3: TGTGCCACCAGCAGAGATATCGCCTACGAGCAGTACTTC. It is translated as CATSRDIAYEQYF.

This clonotype appeared a few times. V and J are TRBV7-2 and TRBJ2-1; D is unresolved. From germline, CDR1 is SGHTA and CDR2 FQGNSA. The germline V and J ends were trimmed by 4 bases and 0 bases, with 19 bases remaining between them. The CDR3 has 18 residues. CDR3 sequence: CASSSPSAAGSSYNEQFF. CDR3 nucleotides: TGTGCCAGCAGCTCCCCATCGGCGGCAGGAAGCTCCTACAATGAGCAGTTCTTC.

This clonotype has more than one count but fewer than ten. The V gene is TRBV2, the J gene TRBJ1-5; D is perhaps TRBD1 (5 bases). V was shortened by 7 bases and J by 2 bases, with 12 bases between the two germline ends. The CDR3 covers 14 residues. Per the germline V gene, CDR1 is SNHLY and CDR2 is FYNNEI. The CDR3 is CASKRQQGNQPQHF. The CDR3 bases are TGTGCCAGCAAACGACAACAGGGCAATCAGCCCCAGCATTTT.

The rearrangement links TRBV3-1 to TRBJ2-7; D unresolved. Trimming stripped 2 bases from V and 7 bases from J, with 9 bases between. In germline, CDR1 is LGHDT, CDR2 YNNKEL (reference sequence). This CDR3 comprises 12 residues. CDR3 nucleotides: TGTGCCAGCAGCCAATTCCGCAATGAGCAGTACTTC. Translating it yields CASSQFRNEQYF.

V and J are TRBV20-1 and TRBJ2-3, with D hard to call. The ends were cut back, 3 bases at V and 4 bases at J, with 11 bases in the middle. CDR1 is DFQATT and CDR2 is SNEGSKA in the germline V gene (reference sequence). The CDR3 extends over 13 amino acids. CDR3 sequence reads: CSASLQGPDTQYF. CDR3 coding DNA: TGCAGTGCTAGTCTCCAAGGGCCAGATACGCAGTATTTT.

V is TRBV6-6 and J is TRBJ2-2, with D possibly TRBD1 on 6 matching bases. Germline-derived CDR1 and CDR2 are MNHNY and SVGAGI (reference sequence). Trimming stripped 7 bases from V and 1 base from J, with 10 bases between. CDR3 length: 14 residues. CDR3 nucleotides: TGTGCCAGCAAAGACAGGCAGAACACCGGGGAGCTGTTTTTT. Translation: CASKDRQNTGELFF.

V usage is TRBV6-2 or TRBV6-3 and J usage is TRBJ2-3, with 7 bases that match TRBD2. V was pared by 6 bases and J by 0 bases, with 9 bases of the junction left unmatched. The CDR3 consists of 16 residues. Germline values: CDR1 MNHEY, CDR2 SVGEGT. In nucleotides, the CDR3 is TGTGCCAGCAGCCCCAGGAGCGGGGCGAGCACAGATACGCAGTATTTT. Residues: CASSPRSGASTDTQYF.

V gene TRBV29-1 combines with J gene TRBJ2-3; D may be TRBD2 (6 bases). This CDR3 spans 14 amino acids. With 7 bases removed from V and 2 bases from J, the gap between germline ends came to 16 bases. Germline CDR1 is SQVTM and CDR2 is ANQGSEA. The CDR3 DNA reads TGCAGCGCTGGGACTCCTTTCTCCACAGATACGCAGTATTTT. The encoded protein is CSAGTPFSTDTQYF.

The V call is TRBV9, the J call TRBJ2-1; D tentatively fits TRBD1 or TRBD2 (7 bases each). This CDR3 is 17 amino acids long. Germline V lookup: CDR1 SGDLS, CDR2 YYNGEE. The V gene lost 3 bases and the J gene lost 8 bases, with 24 bases spanning the gap. The CDR3 region has the DNA TGTGCCAGCAGCGGGCTAGGGCAGGGGGGGTTTTTGGATGAGCAGTTCTTC. Amino acid sequence: CASSGLGQGGFLDEQFF.

The chain carries TRBV20-1 and TRBJ2-1; 8 nucleotides match TRBD2. Per the germline V gene, CDR1 is DFQATT and CDR2 is SNEGSKA (reference sequence). J gave up 15 bases and V 0 bases, and 16 bases lay outside the gene matches. This CDR3 spans 15 amino acids. CDR3 loop: CSARDAGGEGRTPFF. In DNA, the CDR3 is TGCAGTGCTAGAGATGCGGGGGGCGAAGGCCGGACCCCGTTCTTC.

Only a few counts were recorded for this clonotype. The chain links TRBV20-1 to TRBJ2-7; D ambiguous. The V end lost 0 bases, the J end lost 4 bases, and 13 bases lay between the germline ends. The CDR3 is made up of 14 amino acids. Per germline, CDR1 DFQATT and CDR2 SNEGSKA (reference sequence). CDR3 in amino acids: CSARDGDHFYEQYF. CDR3 DNA sequence: TGCAGTGCTAGAGATGGGGATCACTTTTACGAGCAGTACTTC.

CDR3 DNA: TGTGCCAGCCTGTTTCGGGGTAACATTCAGTACTTC. Its protein product is CASLFRGNIQYF. The chain couples TRBV2 to TRBJ2-4, with D possibly being TRBD2 (5 bases). This CDR3 has 12 amino acids. V gave up 8 bases and J gave up 7 bases, with 12 bases separating them. CDR1 and CDR2 (germline): SNHLY, FYNNEI.

This clonotype was observed a handful of times. This sequence may be a read error, since a much larger clone differs from it by one base. The V gene is TRBV7-3, the J gene TRBJ2-7; 8 bases line up with TRBD1. Germline assignment: CDR1 SGHTA and CDR2 FQGTGA. CDR3 size: 15 residues. Unmatched junction bases numbered 8, after V lost 4 bases and J lost 3 bases. The CDR3 region has the DNA TGTGCCAGCAGCTGCGGGACAGGTTTAGGCTACGAGCAGTACTTC. It is translated as CASSCGTGLGYEQYF.

This clonotype has a handful of counts. The chain carries TRBV4-3 and TRBJ2-5, with D hard to call. The V and J ends lost 3 bases and 11 bases respectively, with 16 bases between them. Germline V gene data show CDR1 as LGHNA and CDR2 as YSLEER. The CDR3 runs to 13 residues. The CDR3, as DNA: TGCGCCAGCAGCCACCTGGGCCCAAATGAGCAGTACTTC. Amino acid sequence: CASSHLGPNEQYF.

The V call is TRBV11-2, the J call TRBJ2-1, with 8 bases that match TRBD2. The CDR3 totals 15 residues. Germline trimming cut 6 bases from V and 6 bases from J; bases unmatched to any gene: 10. Germline values: CDR1 SGHAT, CDR2 FQNNGV. The CDR3 sequence is CASRSFRREVNEQFF. The CDR3 region has the DNA TGTGCCAGCAGATCGTTCCGGCGGGAGGTCAATGAGCAGTTCTTC.

This clonotype showed up just once. The CDR3 DNA reads as TGTGCCAGCAGCCATCGAGCGGGCTGGAACGAGCAGTACTTC. This encodes CASSHRAGWNEQYF. The genes are TRBV3-1 and TRBJ2-7, with a weak D call TRBD2 (6 bases). The CDR3 totals 14 residues. Germline CDR1 reads LGHDT; CDR2 reads YNNKEL (reference sequence). Trimming removed 3 bases at V and 5 bases at J, with 14 bases between.

The chain recombines TRBV20-1 with TRBJ2-1; TRBD2 aligns across 8 bases. Germline CDR1 is DFQATT and CDR2 is SNEGSKA (reference sequence). The CDR3 consists of 15 residues. Trimming at V came to 6 bases and at J to 7 bases, leaving 14 bases not matched to a gene. The CDR3 sequence: CSAIKPGGAANEQFF. CDR3 sequence (DNA): TGCAGTGCCATTAAGCCGGGGGGGGCCGCTAATGAGCAGTTCTTC.

Comments on this clonotype: A junction end diverges from the germline sequence, so it may reflect a read error. The J gene is TRBJ2-3, the V gene TRBV7-3, with D perhaps matching TRBD2 (5 bases). There are 16 residues in the CDR3. Germline V gene lookup returns CDR1 SGHTA and CDR2 FQGTGA. In nucleotides, the CDR3 is TGTGCCAGCAGCTTAAGCGGGCCGGCCTCCTCAGATGCGCAGTATTTT. It encodes CASSLSGPASSDAQYF.

The rearrangement joins TRBV10-2 to TRBJ1-5, with a weak D call TRBD1 (5 bases). This CDR3 is built from 16 residues. The V gene's germline CDR1 is WSHSY and CDR2 SAAADI. V was cut by 1 base and J by 7 bases, with 17 bases left in between. CDR3: CASSEFSAGEGQPQHF. CDR3 sequence (DNA): TGCGCCAGCAGTGAGTTTAGTGCGGGGGAAGGCCAGCCCCAGCATTTT.

The chain has TRBV20-1 and TRBJ1-1, with D unresolved. The CDR3 covers 13 residues. The ends were cut back, 6 bases at V and 1 base at J, with 12 bases in the middle. The germline V gene has CDR1 DFQATT and CDR2 SNEGSKA (reference sequence). The CDR3, as DNA: TGCAGTGCCCGTGACGGGCGGAACACTGAAGCTTTCTTT. As protein: CSARDGRNTEAFF.

The DNA of the CDR3 is TGCAGTGCTAGAGAACTAGCGGGCACCGGGGAGCTGTTTTTT. As protein: CSARELAGTGELFF. The chain links TRBV20-1 to TRBJ2-2, with TRBD2 matching over 9 bases. This CDR3 has 14 residues. Germline CDR1 and CDR2: DFQATT and SNEGSKA (reference sequence). V lost 0 bases, J lost 4 bases, and 0 bases stayed unmatched.